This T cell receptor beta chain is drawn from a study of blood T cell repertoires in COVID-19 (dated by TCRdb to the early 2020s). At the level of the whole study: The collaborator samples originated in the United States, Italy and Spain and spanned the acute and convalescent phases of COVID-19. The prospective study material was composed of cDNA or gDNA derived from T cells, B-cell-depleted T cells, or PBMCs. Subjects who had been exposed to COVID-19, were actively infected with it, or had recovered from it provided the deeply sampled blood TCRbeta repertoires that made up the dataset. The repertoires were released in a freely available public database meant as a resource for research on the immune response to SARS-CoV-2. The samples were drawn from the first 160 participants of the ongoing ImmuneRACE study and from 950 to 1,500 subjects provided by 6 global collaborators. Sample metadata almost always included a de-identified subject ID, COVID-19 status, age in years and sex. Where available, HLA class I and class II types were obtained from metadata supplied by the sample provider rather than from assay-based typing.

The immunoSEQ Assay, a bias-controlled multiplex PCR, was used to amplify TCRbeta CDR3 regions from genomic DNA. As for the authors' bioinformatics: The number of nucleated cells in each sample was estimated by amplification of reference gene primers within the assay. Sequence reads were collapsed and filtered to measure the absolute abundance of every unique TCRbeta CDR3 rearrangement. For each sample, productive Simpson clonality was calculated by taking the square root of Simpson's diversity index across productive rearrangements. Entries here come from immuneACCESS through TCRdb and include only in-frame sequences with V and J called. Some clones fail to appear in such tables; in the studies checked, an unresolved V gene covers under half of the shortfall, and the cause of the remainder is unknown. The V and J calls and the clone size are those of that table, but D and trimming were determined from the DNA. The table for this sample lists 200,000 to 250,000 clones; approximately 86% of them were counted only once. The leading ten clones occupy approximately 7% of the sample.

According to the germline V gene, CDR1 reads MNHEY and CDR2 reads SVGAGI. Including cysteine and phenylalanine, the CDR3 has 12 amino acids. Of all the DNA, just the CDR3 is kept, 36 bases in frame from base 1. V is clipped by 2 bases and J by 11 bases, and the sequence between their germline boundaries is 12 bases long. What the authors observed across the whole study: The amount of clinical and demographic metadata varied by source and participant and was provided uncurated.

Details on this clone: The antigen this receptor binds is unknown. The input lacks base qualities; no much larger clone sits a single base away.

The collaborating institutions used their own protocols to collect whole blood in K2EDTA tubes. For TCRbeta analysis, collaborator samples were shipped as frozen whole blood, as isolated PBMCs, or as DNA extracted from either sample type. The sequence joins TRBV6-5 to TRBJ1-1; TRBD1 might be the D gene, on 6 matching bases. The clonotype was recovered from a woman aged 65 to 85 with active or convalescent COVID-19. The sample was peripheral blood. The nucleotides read TGTGCCAGCAGTTACAGGGCAGGGGTGGCTTTCTTT. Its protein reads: CASSYRAGVAFF.